A single sample gave rise to the 20 T cell receptor beta chains below, sequenced in a study of blood T cells in healthy people across ages. The use of a sample-barcoded 5' primer and a J-beta primer mix characterized a second PCR of about 6 to 11 cycles. TCRdb processed the 5' RACE reads anew with MiXCR; each CDR3 protein has one entry. This table has roughly 1.5 million distinct CDR3 sequences, roughly 43% appearing once. The sample comprised blood. Source of these receptors: a woman aged 18-29 years in good health.

V and J are TRBV7-9 and TRBJ1-4; TRBD1 aligns across 8 bases. With 5 bases clipped from V and 4 bases from J, the junction kept 3 bases outside the gene matches. CDR3 size: 14 residues. Germline values: CDR1 SEHNR, CDR2 FQNEAQ (reference sequence). The CDR3 is CASSNTGGNEKLFF. The DNA of the CDR3 is TGTGCCAGCAGCAATACAGGGGGTAATGAAAAACTGTTTTTT. Full variable domain (remainder filled in from reference TRBV7-9 and TRBJ1-4): DTGVSQNPRHKITKRGQNVTFRCDPISEHNRLYWYRQTLGQGPEFLTYFQNEAQLEKSRLLSDRFSAERPKGSFSTLEIQRTEQGDSAMYLCASSNTGGNEKLFFGSGTQLSVL.

The rearrangement uses TRBV7-3 and TRBJ2-3, with a weak D call TRBD2 (6 bases). V was clipped by 6 bases and J by 2 bases, with 21 bases between them. Germline lookup yields CDR1 SGHTA and CDR2 FQGTGA. The CDR3 totals 17 residues. The CDR3 reads CASSPGVGWRDTDTQYF. The DNA for the CDR3 is TGTGCCAGCAGTCCCGGCGTAGGCTGGCGGGACACAGATACGCAGTATTTT.

The chain uses TRBV12-3 or TRBV12-4 and TRBJ1-5; 9 bases line up with TRBD1. This CDR3 is built from 15 residues. Unmatched junction bases numbered 8, after V lost 5 bases and J lost 6 bases. Here the CDR3 reads CASSGRTGEGQPQHF. CDR3 nucleotide sequence: TGTGCCAGCAGTGGGCGGACAGGGGAAGGTCAGCCCCAGCATTTT.

In regard to this clonotype: A much bigger clone sits one base away, suggesting this may be a read error. The V call is TRBV28, the J call TRBJ2-3, with no clear D. Trimming took off 8 bases at V and 0 bases at J, with 9 bases between the two ends. Germline values: CDR1 MDHEN, CDR2 SYDVKM. The CDR3 loop spans 13 amino acids. The CDR3 DNA is TGTGCCAGCCTCCATCCCAGCACAGATACGCAGTATTTT. Its protein product is CASLHPSTDTQYF.

Only a few counts were recorded for this clonotype. The chain combines TRBV20-1 with TRBJ2-5; 7 bases match TRBD2. Germline CDR1 and CDR2: DFQATT and SNEGSKA (reference sequence). Germline trimming cut 6 bases from V and 1 base from J; bases unmatched to any gene: 5. The CDR3 length is 13 residues. The DNA of the CDR3 is TGCAGTGCCCAAGGACTAGTCCAAGAGACCCAGTACTTC. Its protein product is CSAQGLVQETQYF.

The chain recombines TRBV10-3 with TRBJ2-3; 8 positions match TRBD2. Germline trimming cut 3 bases from V and 4 bases from J; bases unmatched to any gene: 0. Germline-derived CDR1 and CDR2 are ENHRY and SYGVKD. The CDR3 extends over 13 amino acids. The CDR3 spells CAISELAADTQYF. The DNA of the CDR3 is TGTGCCATCAGTGAACTAGCGGCAGATACGCAGTATTTT.

This chain joins TRBV20-1 and TRBJ2-7; a possible D gene is TRBD1 (6 bases). CDR1 and CDR2 (germline): DFQATT, SNEGSKA (reference sequence). V lost 5 bases, J lost 3 bases, and 20 bases lay in between. The CDR3 runs 15 residues. The CDR3 here is CSADTGGGTYYEQYF. Written as DNA, the CDR3 is TGCAGTGCTGACACCGGTGGGGGCACTTACTACGAGCAGTACTTC.

The V and J genes are TRBV28 and TRBJ2-4, with a possible D match to TRBD2 (5 bases). V lost 6 bases and J 4 bases, leaving 22 bases between the germline ends. Germline CDR1 MDHEN, CDR2 SYDVKM. CDR3 length: 17 amino acids. The DNA for the CDR3 is TGTGCCAGCAGATCCCAACGACGGAGCTTAGCGAAAAACATTCAGTACTTC. Residues: CASRSQRRSLAKNIQYF.

The rearrangement links TRBV6-6 to TRBJ1-1, with no clear D. The ends were cut back, 5 bases at V and 3 bases at J, with 10 bases in the middle. Germline V gene lookup returns CDR1 MNHNY and CDR2 SVGAGI (reference sequence). The CDR3 length is 13 residues. This CDR3 is CASSRIEYTEAFF. DNA for the CDR3: TGTGCCAGCAGTAGGATAGAGTACACTGAAGCTTTCTTT.

DNA of the CDR3: TGTGCCAGCAGCTTAACTAGCGGGGGGATTCAGTACTTC. Its translation is CASSLTSGGIQYF. The rearrangement links TRBV7-2 to TRBJ2-4; 12 nucleotides align to TRBD2. Trimming at V came to 2 bases and at J to 10 bases, leaving 0 bases not matched to a gene. The germline gives CDR1 SGHTA, CDR2 FQGNSA. The CDR3 is 13 amino acids. The full variable domain, completed using reference TRBV7-2 and TRBJ2-4, is GAGVSQSPSNKVTEKGKDVELRCDPISGHTALYWYRQSLGQGLEFLIYFQGNSAPDKSGLPSDRFSAERTGGSVSTLTIQRTQQEDSAVYLCASSLTSGGIQYFGAGTRLSVL.

V and J are TRBV2 and TRBJ2-5; either TRBD1 or TRBD2 may fit D (7 bases each). This CDR3 is 14 amino acids long. Per the germline V gene, CDR1 is SNHLY and CDR2 is FYNNEI. V was cut by 7 bases and J by 4 bases, with 16 bases left in between. The CDR3 coding sequence is TGTGCCAGCAAGGAAGGGAGGGGGCCAGAGACCCAGTACTTC. Protein sequence: CASKEGRGPETQYF.

Regarding this clonotype: One end of the junction fails to match germline, which may point to a read error. The chain employs TRBV4-3 and TRBJ2-3; TRBD2 is a possible D gene (5 bases). Germline V gives CDR1 LGHNA, CDR2 YSLEER. This CDR3 has 16 residues. The CDR3 loop is CASSQVRTGSSDTQFF. The CDR3, as DNA: TGCGCCAGCAGCCAAGTCCGAACGGGATCGTCAGATACGCAGTTTTTT.

The rearrangement links TRBV27 to TRBJ1-1; D may be TRBD1 (5 bases). CDR1 and CDR2 (germline): MNHEY, SMNVEV (reference sequence). The CDR3 is 12 amino acids. V shed 3 bases and J shed 11 bases, with 13 bases lying between them. CDR3 region: CASSFPRERAFF. The CDR3 nucleotides read TGTGCCAGCAGTTTTCCCAGGGAAAGGGCTTTCTTT.

This clonotype was seen only a few times. The chain recombines TRBV7-2 with TRBJ2-4; D is unresolved. The J call may be incorrect, as the DNA end agrees better with TRBJ2-7. The CDR3 loop spans 13 amino acids. The V gene's germline CDR1 is SGHTA and CDR2 FQGNSA. CDR3 region: CASSSGLFNEQYF. For the CDR3, the DNA is TGTGCCAGCAGCTCAGGTCTCTTCAACGAGCAGTACTTC.

The gene calls are TRBV6-5 and TRBJ2-4; tentative D call: TRBD1 (6 bases). Gene TRBJ2-7 matches the end of the DNA better, so the J call may be wrong. This CDR3 contains 15 residues. Germline-derived CDR1 and CDR2 are MNHEY and SVGAGI. CDR3 in DNA: TGTGCCAGCAGTTACGCCCAGGGGCTCACCTACGAGCAGTACTTC. Its protein product is CASSYAQGLTYEQYF.

Points on this clonotype: A much larger clonotype is one base distant, so this may be a read error. The J gene is TRBJ1-5, the V gene TRBV21-1. TRBV21-1 is a pseudogene locus. The length of the CDR3 is 13 residues. The CDR3 protein is CASSKPSNQPQHF. CDR3 nucleotides: TGTGCCAGCAGCAAACCGAGCAATCAGCCCCAGCATTTT.

The rearrangement joins TRBV7-2 to TRBJ1-2; 9 bases agree with TRBD1. The germline CDR1 and CDR2 sequences are SGHTA and FQGNSA. V trimming: 4 bases; J trimming: 7 bases; junction bases outside the gene matches: 10. The CDR3 totals 15 residues. In DNA form, the CDR3 reads TGTGCCAGCAGCTACGGCCGGGACAGGGTTCTTGGCTACACCTTC. Its translation: CASSYGRDRVLGYTF.

This chain uses TRBV10-3 with TRBJ2-2, with 9 bases lining up with TRBD1. Germline loops: CDR1 ENHRY, CDR2 SYGVKD. The junction had 5 bases not matched to a gene; V was cut back by 6 bases and J by 3 bases. The CDR3 contains 15 residues. In nucleotides, the CDR3 is TGTGCCATCAGATTGACAGGGGGTGACACCGGGGAGCTGTTTTTT. It specifies CAIRLTGGDTGELFF.

This chain connects TRBV5-1 to TRBJ2-1; 12 bases align to TRBD1. CDR3 size: 14 residues. The germline V gene encodes CDR1 SGHRS and CDR2 YFSETQ. J gave up 9 bases and V 7 bases, and 8 bases lay outside the gene matches. In DNA form, the CDR3 reads TGCGCCAGCCATCCGGGACAGGGGGCGAGTGAGCAGTTCTTC. This encodes CASHPGQGASEQFF.

This clonotype was observed a handful of times. The chain combines TRBV10-3 with TRBJ1-6; 7 nucleotides line up with TRBD1. Germline V gene data show CDR1 as ENHRY and CDR2 as SYGVKD. The CDR3 has 13 residues. With V trimmed by 10 bases and J by 5 bases, 5 bases remained unmatched. CDR3: CASTGTDNSPLHF. The CDR3, as DNA: TGTGCCAGTACCGGGACAGATAATTCACCCCTCCACTTT.